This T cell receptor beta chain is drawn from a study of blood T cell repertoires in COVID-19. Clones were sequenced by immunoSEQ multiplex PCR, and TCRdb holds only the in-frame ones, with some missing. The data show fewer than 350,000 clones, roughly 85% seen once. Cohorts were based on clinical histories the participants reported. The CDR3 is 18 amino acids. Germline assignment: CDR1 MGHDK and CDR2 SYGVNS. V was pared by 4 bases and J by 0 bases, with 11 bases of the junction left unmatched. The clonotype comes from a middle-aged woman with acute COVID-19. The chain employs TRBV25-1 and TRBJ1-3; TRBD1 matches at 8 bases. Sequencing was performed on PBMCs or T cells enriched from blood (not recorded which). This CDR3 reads CASSGDRGVFFSGNTIYF. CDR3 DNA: TGTGCCAGCAGTGGAGACAGGGGAGTATTCTTCTCTGGAAACACCATATATTTT. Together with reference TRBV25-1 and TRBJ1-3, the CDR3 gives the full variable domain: EADIYQTPRYLVIGTGKKITLECSQTMGHDKMYWYQQDPGMELHLIHYSYGVNSTEKGDLSSESTVSRIRTEHFPLTLESARPSHTSQYLCASSGDRGVFFSGNTIYFGEGSWLTVV.